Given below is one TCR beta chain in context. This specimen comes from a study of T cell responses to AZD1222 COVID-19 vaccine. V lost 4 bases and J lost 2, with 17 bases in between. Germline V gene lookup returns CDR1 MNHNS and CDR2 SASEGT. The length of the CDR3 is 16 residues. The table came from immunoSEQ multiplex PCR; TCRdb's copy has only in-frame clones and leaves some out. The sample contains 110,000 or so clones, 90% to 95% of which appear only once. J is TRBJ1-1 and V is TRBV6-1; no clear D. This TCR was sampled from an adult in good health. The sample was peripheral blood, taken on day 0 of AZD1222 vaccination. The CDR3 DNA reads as TGTGCCAGCAGTGCTGGCAGGAGATTAACTAACACTGAAGCTTTCTTT. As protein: CASSAGRRLTNTEAFF.